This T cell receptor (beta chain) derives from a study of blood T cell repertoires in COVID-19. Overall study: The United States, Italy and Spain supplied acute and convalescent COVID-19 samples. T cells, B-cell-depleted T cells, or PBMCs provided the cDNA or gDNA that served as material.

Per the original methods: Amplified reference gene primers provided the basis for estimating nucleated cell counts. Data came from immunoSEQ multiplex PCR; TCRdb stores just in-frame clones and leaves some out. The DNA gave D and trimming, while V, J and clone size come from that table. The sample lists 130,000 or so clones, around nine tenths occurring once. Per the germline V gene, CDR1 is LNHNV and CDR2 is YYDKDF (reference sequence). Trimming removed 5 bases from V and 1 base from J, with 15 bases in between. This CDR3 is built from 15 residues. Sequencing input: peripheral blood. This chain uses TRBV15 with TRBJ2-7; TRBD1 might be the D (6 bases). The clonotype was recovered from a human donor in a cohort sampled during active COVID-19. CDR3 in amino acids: CATSGVGHGSYEQYF. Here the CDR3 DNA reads TGTGCCACCAGCGGCGTGGGACACGGTTCCTACGAGCAGTACTTC.